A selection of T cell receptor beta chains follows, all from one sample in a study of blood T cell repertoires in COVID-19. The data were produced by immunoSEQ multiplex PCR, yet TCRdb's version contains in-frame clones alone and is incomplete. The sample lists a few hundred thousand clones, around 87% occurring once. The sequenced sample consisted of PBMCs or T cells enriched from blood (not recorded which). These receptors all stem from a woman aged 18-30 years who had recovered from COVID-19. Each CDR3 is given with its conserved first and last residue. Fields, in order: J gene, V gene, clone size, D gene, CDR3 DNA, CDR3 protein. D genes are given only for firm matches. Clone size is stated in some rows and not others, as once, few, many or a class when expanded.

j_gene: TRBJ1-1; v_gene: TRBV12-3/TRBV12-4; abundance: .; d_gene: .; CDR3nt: TGTGCCAGCGGAGACCGCAACACTGAAGCTTTCTTT; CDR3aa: CASGDRNTEAFF
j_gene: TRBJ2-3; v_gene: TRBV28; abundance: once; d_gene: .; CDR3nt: TGTGCCAGCAACAGTGCCACAGATACGCAGTATTTT; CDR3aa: CASNSATDTQYF
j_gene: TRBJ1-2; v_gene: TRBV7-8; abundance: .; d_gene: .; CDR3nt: TGTGCCAGCAGCTTTAGGACAGCTCATAACTATGGCTACACCTTC; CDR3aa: CASSFRTAHNYGYTF
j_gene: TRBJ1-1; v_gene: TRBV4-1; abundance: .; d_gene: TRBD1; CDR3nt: TGCGCCAGCAGCCAAGCGACAGGGCTAAAGGTGCGGGCTTTCTTT; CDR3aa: CASSQATGLKVRAFF
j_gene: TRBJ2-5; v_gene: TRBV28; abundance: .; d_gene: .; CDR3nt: TGTGCCAGCAGTACCGGGTCTCAAGAGACCCAGTACTTC; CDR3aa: CASSTGSQETQYF
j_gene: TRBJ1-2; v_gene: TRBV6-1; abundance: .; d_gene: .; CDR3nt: TGTGCCAGCAGCGAAGCCTTTATTGACAGGTTCTATGGCTACACCTTC; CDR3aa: CASSEAFIDRFYGYTF
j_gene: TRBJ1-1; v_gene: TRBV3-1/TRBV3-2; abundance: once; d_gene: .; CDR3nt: TGTGCCAGCAGCTCGAGGGGGAAGGGGAACACTGAAGCTTTCTTT; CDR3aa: CASSSRGKGNTEAFF
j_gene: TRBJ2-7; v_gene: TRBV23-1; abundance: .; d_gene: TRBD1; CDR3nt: TGCGCCAGCAGTCCGCAGGGGGTAGGCGCCTACGAGCAGTACTTC; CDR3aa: CASSPQGVGAYEQYF
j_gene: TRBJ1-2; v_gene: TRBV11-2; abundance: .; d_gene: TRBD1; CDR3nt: TGTGCCAGCAGCTTATGGGGACAGGATTATGGCTACACCTTC; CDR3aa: CASSLWGQDYGYTF
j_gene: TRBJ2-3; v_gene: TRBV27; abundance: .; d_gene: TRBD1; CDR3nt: TGTGCCAGGACCCCGGGACAGGGGGCAAGCACAGATACGCAGTATTTT; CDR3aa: CARTPGQGASTDTQYF
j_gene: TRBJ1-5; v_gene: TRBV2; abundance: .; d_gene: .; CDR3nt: TGTGCCAGCAGGATCGGCCAGGCTATTTATCAGCCCCAGCATTTT; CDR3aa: CASRIGQAIYQPQHF
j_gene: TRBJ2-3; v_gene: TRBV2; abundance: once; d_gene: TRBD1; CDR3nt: TGTGCCAGCAGTGGGACAGGGGTCGATACGCAGTATTTT; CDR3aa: CASSGTGVDTQYF
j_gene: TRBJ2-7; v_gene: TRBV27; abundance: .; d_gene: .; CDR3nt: TGTGCCAGCAGGGACTTCGGAGAGCAGTACTTC; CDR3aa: CASRDFGEQYF
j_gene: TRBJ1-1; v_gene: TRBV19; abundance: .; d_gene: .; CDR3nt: TGTGCCAGTAGAGGTGGGGCAGGGGTCACTGAAGCTTTCTTT; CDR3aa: CASRGGAGVTEAFF
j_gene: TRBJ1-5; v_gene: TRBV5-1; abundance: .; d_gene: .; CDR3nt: TGCGCCAGCAGCCGAGGGGACACCAGCAATCAGCCCCAGCATTTT; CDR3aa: CASSRGDTSNQPQHF
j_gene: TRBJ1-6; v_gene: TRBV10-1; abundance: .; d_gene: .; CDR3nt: TGCGCCAGCAGTGGAGGAGGGAGGAATTCACCCCTCCACTTT; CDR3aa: CASSGGGRNSPLHF
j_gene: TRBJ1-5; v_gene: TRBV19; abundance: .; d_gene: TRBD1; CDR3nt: TGTGCCAGTAGTATAGGTGACGACAGGGCTGAGGGTCAGCCCCAGCATTTT; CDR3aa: CASSIGDDRAEGQPQHF
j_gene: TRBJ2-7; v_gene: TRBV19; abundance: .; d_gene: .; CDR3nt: TGTGCCAGTAGCGGACAGGGACTACCCTACGAGCAGTACTTC; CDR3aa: CASSGQGLPYEQYF
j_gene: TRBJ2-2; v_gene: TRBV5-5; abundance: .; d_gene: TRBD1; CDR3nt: TGTGCCAGCAGCCGGACAGGGAACACCGGGGAGCTGTTTTTT; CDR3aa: CASSRTGNTGELFF
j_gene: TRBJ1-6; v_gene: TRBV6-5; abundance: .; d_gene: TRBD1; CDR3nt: TGTGCCAGCAGTCACAGGGGGTTCTTGGATTCACCCCTCCACTTT; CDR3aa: CASSHRGFLDSPLHF
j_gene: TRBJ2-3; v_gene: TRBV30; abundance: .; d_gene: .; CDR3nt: TGTGCCTGGAGCGGTGCGATAGATACGCAGTATTTT; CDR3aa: CAWSGAIDTQYF
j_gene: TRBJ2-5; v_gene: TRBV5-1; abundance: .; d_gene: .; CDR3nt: TGCGCCAGCAGCTTACAGGGTAGGGAAGAGACCCAGTACTTC; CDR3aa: CASSLQGREETQYF
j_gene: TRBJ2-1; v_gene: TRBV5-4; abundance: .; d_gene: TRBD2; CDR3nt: TGTGCCAGCAGCCCCGGACTAGCGGGGGGCCCCTACAATGAGCAGTTCTTC; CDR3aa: CASSPGLAGGPYNEQFF
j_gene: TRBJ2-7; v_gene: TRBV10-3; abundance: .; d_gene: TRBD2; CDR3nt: TGTGCCATCAGTGAGTCTGGGCCGGGAGGCTCCTACGAGCAGTACTTC; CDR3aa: CAISESGPGGSYEQYF
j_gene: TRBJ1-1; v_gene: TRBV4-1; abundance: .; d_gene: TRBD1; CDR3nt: TGCGCCAGCAGCCAAGTGACAGGGGGCACTGAAGCTTTCTTT; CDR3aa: CASSQVTGGTEAFF
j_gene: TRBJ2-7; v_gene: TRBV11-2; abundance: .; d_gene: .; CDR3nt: TGTGCCAGCAGCTTCCTAAGGGGCGAGCAGTACTTC; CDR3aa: CASSFLRGEQYF
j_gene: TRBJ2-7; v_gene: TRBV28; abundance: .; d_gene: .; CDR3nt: TGTGCCAGCAGCTCTAGACGGTTTACTACCTACGAGCAGTACTTC; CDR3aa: CASSSRRFTTYEQYF
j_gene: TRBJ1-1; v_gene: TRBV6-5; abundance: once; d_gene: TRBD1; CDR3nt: TGTGCCAGCAGTTACTTGACAGGGGGAGGCACTGAAGCTTTCTTT; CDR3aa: CASSYLTGGGTEAFF
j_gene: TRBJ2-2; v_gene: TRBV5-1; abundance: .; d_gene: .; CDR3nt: TGCGCCAGCAGCTTGGACAGGGTAAAAACCGGGGAGCTGTTTTTT; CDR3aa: CASSLDRVKTGELFF
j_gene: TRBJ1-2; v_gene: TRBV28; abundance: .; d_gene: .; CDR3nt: TGTGCCAGCAGTTTGACAGTAGACTATGGCTACACCTTC; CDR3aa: CASSLTVDYGYTF